The entry below describes one T cell receptor beta chain. This clone has just one count. The clone's antigen remains unknown. No much larger clone is present one base from it, and per-base qualities are unavailable. The library was built by means of the immunoSEQ multiplex PCR assay. TCRdb re-hosts the immuneACCESS table, in-frame sequences only. Its copies lack some clones; in the studies checked, an unresolved V gene accounts for under half of them, and the cause for the rest is not known. This sample holds tens of thousands of clones; 92% were observed only once. The top ten clones comprise roughly 0.41% of the sample. This sample is part of a study of technical replicates of blood from a handful of donors (dated by TCRdb to between 2016 and 2019). Cut back by 0 bases and 0 bases, the V and J ends lie 11 bases apart. There are 16 amino acids in the CDR3, from cysteine to phenylalanine inclusive. CDR3 DNA only is kept here, 48 bases in frame from base 1. For CDR1 and CDR2, the germline V gene lists LGHNA and YNFKEQ.

The source is a human donor in good health. Sequenced sample: T cells isolated from PBMCs. The chain joins TRBV4-2 to TRBJ1-2; the D gene is not confidently resolved. The nucleotide sequence reads TGTGCCAGCAGCCAAGAATCGGAGGGCACTAACTATGGCTACACCTTC. The resulting protein is CASSQESEGTNYGYTF.